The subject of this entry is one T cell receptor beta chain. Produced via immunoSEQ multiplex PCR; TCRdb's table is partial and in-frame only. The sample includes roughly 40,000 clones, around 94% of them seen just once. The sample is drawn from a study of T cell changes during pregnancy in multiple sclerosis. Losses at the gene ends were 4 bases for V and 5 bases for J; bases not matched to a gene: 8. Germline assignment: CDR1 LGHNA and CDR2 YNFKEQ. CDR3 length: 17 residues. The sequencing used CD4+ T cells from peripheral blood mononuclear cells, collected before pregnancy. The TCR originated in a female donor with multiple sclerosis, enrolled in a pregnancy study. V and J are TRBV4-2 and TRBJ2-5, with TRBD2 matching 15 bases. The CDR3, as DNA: TGTGCCAGCAGCCTTGGACTAGCGGGAGGGCCGCGGGAGACCCAGTACTTC. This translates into CASSLGLAGGPRETQYF.